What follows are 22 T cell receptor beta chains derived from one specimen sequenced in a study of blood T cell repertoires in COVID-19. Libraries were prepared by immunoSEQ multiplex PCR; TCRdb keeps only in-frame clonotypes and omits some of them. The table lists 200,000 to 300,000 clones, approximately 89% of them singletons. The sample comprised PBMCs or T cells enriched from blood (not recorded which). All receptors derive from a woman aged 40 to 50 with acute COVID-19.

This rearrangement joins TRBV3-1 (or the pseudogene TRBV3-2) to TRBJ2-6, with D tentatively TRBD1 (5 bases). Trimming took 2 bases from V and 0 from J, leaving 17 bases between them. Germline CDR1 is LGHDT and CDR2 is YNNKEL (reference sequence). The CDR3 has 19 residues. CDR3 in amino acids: CASSQPTWGGPSGANVLTF. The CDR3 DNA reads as TGTGCCAGCAGCCAACCGACGTGGGGCGGACCCTCTGGGGCCAACGTCCTGACTTTC.

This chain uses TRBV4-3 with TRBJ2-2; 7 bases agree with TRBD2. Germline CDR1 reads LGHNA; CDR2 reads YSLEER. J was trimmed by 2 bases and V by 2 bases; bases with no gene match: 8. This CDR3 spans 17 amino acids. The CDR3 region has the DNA TGCGCCAGCAGCCAAATGCGACTAGCTGTAAACACCGGGGAGCTGTTTTTT. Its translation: CASSQMRLAVNTGELFF.

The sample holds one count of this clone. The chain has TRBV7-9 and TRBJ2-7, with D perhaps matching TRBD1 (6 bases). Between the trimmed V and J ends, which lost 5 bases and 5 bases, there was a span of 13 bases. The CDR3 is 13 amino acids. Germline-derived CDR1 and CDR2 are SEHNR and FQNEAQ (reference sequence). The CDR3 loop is CASSPTGLHEQYF. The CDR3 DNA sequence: TGTGCCAGCAGCCCTACAGGGCTCCACGAGCAGTACTTC.

CDR3 residues: CASSYLIPIEQYV. CDR3 DNA: TGTGCCAGCAGTTACCTCATCCCTATCGAGCAGTACGTC. The genes are TRBV6-7 and TRBJ2-7; no firm D call. TRBV6-7 is placed among ORFs of uncertain function. V lost 2 bases to trimming and J lost 6 bases, with 11 bases between them. This CDR3 comprises 13 residues.

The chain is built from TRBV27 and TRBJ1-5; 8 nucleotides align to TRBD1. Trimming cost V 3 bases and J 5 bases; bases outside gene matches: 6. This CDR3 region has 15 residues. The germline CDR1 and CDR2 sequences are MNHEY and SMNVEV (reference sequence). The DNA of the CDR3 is TGTGCCAGCAGTTTGACCCCAGGGGGCCATCAGCCCCAGCATTTT. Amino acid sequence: CASSLTPGGHQPQHF.

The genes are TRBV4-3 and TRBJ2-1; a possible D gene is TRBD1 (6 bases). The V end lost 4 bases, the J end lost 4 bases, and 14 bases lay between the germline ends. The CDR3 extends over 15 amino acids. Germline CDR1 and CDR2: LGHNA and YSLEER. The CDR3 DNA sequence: TGCGCCAGCAGCCTAGGACAGCCACTATACAATGAGCAGTTCTTC. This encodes CASSLGQPLYNEQFF.

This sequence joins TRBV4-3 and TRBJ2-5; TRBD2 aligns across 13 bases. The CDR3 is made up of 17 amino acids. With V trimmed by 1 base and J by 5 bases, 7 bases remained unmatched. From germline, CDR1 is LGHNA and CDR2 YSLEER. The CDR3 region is CASSQGGTSGKRETQYF. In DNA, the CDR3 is TGCGCCAGCAGCCAAGGGGGGACTAGCGGGAAACGGGAGACCCAGTACTTC.

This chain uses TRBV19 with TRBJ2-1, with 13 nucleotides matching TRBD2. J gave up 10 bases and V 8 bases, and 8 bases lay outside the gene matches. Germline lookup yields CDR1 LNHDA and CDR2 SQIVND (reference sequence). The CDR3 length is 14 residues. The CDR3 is CASVLAGGFGEQFF. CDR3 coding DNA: TGTGCCAGTGTACTAGCGGGAGGGTTCGGCGAGCAGTTCTTC.

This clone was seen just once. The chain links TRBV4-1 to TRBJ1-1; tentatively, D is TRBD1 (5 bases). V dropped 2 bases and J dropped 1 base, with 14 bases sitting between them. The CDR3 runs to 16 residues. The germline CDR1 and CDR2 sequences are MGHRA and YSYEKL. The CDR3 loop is CASSQIGGGGNTEAFF. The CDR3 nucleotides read TGCGCCAGCAGCCAAATCGGGGGAGGCGGGAACACTGAAGCTTTCTTT.

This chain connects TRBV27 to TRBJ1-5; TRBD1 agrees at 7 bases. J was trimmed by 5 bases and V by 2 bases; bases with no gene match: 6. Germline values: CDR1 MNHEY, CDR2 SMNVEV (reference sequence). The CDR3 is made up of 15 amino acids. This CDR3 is CASSLGTEGYQPQHF. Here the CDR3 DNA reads TGTGCCAGCAGTTTAGGGACAGAGGGGTATCAGCCCCAGCATTTT.

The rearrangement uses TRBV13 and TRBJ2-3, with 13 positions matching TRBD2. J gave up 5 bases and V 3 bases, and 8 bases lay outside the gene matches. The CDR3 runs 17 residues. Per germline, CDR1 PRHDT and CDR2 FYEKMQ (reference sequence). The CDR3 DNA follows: TGTGCCAGCAGCTTTGTTACTAGCGGGGGGGTCAGAGATACGCAGTATTTT. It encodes CASSFVTSGGVRDTQYF. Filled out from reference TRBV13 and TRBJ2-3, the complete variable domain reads AAGVIQSPRHLIKEKRETATLKCYPIPRHDTVYWYQQGPGQDPQFLISFYEKMQSDKGSIPDRFSAQQFSDYHSELNMSSLELGDSALYFCASSFVTSGGVRDTQYFGPGTRLTVL.

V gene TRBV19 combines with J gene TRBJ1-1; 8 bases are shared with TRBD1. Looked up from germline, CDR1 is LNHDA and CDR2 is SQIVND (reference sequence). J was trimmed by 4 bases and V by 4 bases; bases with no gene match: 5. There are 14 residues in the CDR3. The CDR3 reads CASSTGGLVTEAFF. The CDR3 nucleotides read TGTGCCAGTAGTACAGGGGGCTTGGTCACTGAAGCTTTCTTT.

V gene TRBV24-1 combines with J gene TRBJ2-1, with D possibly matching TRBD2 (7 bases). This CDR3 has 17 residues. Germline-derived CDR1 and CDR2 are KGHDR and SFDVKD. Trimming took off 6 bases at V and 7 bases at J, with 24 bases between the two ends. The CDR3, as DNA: TGTGCCACCAGTCTGTCAGGTTCTAGGGGGGGGGCGAATGAGCAGTTCTTC. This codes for CATSLSGSRGGANEQFF.

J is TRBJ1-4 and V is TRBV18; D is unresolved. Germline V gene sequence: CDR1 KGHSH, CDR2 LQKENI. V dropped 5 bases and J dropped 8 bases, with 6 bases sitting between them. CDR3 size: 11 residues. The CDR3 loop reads CASSYREKLFF. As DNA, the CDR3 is TGTGCCAGCTCATACAGAGAAAAACTGTTTTTT. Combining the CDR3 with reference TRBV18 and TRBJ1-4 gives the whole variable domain NAGVMQNPRHLVRRRGQEARLRCSPMKGHSHVYWYRQLPEEGLKFMVYLQKENIIDESGMPKERFSAEFPKEGPSILRIQQVVRGDSAAYFCASSYREKLFFGSGTQLSVL.

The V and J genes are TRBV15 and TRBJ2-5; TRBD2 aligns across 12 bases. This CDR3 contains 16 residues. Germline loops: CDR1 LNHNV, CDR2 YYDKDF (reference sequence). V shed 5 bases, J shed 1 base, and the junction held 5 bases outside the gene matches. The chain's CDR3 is CATSGGLAGFQETQYF. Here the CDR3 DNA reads TGTGCCACCAGCGGTGGACTAGCGGGGTTCCAAGAGACCCAGTACTTC.

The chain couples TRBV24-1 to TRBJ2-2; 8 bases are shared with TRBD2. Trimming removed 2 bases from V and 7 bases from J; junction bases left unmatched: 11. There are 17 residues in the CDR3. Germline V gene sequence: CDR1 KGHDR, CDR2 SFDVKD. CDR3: CATSDSRGGGRRGELFF. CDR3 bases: TGTGCCACCAGTGATTCGCGGGGCGGGGGGCGCCGCGGGGAGCTGTTTTTT.

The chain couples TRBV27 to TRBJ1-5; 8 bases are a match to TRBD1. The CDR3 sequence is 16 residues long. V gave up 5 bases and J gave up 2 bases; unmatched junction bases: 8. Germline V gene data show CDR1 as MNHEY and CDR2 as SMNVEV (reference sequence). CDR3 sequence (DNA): TGTGCCAGCAGTGAAGGACAGGGTAGGGGCAATCAGCCCCAGCATTTT. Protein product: CASSEGQGRGNQPQHF.

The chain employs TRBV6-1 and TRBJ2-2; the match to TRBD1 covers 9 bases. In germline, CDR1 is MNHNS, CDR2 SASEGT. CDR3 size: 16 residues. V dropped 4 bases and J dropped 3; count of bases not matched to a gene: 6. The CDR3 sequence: CASSGGTGSDTGELFF. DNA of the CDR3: TGTGCCAGCAGTGGGGGGACAGGGTCGGACACCGGGGAGCTGTTTTTT.

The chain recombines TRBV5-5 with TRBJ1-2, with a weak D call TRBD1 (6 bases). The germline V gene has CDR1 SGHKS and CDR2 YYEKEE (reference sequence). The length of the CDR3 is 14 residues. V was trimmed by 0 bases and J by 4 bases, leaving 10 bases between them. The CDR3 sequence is CASSLAGEGYGYTF. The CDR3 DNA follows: TGTGCCAGCAGCTTGGCAGGGGAGGGCTATGGCTACACCTTC.

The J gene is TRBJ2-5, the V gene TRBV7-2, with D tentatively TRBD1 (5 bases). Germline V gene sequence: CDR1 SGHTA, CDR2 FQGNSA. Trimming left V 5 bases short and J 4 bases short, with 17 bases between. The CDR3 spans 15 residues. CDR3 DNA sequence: TGTGCCAGCAGCAAAGATGGGGCTGGCGGAGAGACCCAGTACTTC. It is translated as CASSKDGAGGETQYF. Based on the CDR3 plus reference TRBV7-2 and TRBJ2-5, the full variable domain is GAGVSQSPSNKVTEKGKDVELRCDPISGHTALYWYRQSLGQGLEFLIYFQGNSAPDKSGLPSDRFSAERTGGSVSTLTIQRTQQEDSAVYLCASSKDGAGGETQYFGPGTRLLVL.

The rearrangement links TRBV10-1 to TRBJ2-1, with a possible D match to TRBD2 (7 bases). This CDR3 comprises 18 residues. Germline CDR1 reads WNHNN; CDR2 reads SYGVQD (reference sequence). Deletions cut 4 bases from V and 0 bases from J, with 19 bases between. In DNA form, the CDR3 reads TGCGCCAGCAGTGGAAATGCCGGGGGGCCGTTCTCCTACAATGAGCAGTTCTTC. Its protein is CASSGNAGGPFSYNEQFF.

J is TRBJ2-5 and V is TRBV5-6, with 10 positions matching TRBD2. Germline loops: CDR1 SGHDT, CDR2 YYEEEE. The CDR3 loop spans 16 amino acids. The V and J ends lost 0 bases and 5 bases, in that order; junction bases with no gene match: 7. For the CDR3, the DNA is TGTGCCAGCAGCTTGGGCCTAGCGGGGGATGTCGAGACCCAGTACTTC. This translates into CASSLGLAGDVETQYF.